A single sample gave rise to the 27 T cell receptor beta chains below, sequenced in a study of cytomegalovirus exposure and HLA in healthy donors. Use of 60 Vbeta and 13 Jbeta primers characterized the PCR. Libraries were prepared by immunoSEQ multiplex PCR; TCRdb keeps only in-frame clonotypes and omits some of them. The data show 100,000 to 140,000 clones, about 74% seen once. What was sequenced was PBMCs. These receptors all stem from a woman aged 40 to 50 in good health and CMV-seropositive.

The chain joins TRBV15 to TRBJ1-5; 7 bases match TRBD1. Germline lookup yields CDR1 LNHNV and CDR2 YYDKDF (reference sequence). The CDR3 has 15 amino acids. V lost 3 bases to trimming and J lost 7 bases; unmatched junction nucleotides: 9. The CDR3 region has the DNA TGTGCCACCAGCAGCGCGGAGGGGGCAGGACAGCCCCAGCATTTT. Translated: CATSSAEGAGQPQHF.

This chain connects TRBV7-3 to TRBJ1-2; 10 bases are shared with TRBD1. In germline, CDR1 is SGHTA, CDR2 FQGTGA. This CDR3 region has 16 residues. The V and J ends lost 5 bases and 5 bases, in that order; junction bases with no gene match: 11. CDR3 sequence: CASSPQGQGDLYGYTF. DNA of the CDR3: TGTGCCAGCAGCCCTCAAGGACAGGGGGATTTGTATGGCTACACCTTC.

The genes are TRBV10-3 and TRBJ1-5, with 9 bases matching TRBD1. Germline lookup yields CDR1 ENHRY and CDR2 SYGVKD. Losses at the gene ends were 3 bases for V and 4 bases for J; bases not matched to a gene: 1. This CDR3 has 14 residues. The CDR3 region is CAISEQGANQPQHF. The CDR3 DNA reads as TGTGCCATCAGTGAACAGGGGGCAAATCAGCCCCAGCATTTT.

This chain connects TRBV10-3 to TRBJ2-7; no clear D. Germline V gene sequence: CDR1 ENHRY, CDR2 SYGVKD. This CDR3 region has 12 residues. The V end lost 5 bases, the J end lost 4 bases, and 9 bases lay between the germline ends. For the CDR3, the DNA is TGTGCCATCAGTCCACAGTCTTACGAGCAGTACTTC. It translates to CAISPQSYEQYF.

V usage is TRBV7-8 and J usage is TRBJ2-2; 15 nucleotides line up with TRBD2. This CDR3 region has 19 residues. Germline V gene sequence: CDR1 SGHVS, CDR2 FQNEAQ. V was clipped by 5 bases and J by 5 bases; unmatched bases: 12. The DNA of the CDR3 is TGTGCCAGCAGCCCTCGGACTAGCGGGGGGGAATTGTTTACCGGGGAGCTGTTTTTT. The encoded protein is CASSPRTSGGELFTGELFF.

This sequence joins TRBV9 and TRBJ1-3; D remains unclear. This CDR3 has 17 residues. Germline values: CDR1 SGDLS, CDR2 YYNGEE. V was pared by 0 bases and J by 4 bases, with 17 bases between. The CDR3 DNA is TGTGCCAGCAGCGTAGAACCCACAGCATCGGGAGGAAACACCATATATTTT. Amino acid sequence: CASSVEPTASGGNTIYF.

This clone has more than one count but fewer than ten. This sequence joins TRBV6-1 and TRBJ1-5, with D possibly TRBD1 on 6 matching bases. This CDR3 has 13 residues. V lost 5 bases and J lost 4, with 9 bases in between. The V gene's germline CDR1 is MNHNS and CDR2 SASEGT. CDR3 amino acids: CASSTRGNQPQHF. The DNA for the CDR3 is TGTGCCAGCAGTACCAGGGGAAATCAGCCCCAGCATTTT.

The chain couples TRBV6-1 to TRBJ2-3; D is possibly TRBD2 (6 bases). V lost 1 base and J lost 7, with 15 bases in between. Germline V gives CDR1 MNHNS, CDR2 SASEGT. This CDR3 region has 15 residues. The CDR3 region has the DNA TGTGCCAGCAGTGAAGAGTGGCAGGGAGGCAATACGCAGTATTTT. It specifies CASSEEWQGGNTQYF.

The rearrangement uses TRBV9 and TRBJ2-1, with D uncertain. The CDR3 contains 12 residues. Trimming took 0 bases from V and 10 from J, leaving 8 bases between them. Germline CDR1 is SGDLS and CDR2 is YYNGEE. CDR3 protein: CASSVVRGEQFF. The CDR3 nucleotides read TGTGCCAGCAGCGTAGTCCGAGGAGAGCAGTTCTTC.

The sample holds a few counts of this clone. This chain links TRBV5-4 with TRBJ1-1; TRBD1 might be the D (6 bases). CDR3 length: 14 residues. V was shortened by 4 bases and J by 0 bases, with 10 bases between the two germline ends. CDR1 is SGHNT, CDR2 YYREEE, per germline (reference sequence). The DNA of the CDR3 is TGTGCCAGCAGCACCGGACAGCTGAACACTGAAGCTTTCTTT. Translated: CASSTGQLNTEAFF.

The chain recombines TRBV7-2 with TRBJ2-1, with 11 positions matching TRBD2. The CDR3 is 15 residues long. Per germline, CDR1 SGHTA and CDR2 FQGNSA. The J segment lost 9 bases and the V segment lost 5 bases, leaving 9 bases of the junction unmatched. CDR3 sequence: CASSPQTSGAGEQFF. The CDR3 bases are TGTGCCAGCAGCCCCCAGACTAGCGGGGCAGGTGAGCAGTTCTTC.

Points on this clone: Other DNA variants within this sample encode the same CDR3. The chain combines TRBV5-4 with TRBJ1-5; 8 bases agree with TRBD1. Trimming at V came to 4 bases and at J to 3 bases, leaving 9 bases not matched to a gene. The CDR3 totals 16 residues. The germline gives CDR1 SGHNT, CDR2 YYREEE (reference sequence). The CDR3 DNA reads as TGTGCCAGCAGCCCCGGACAGGGATTAATCAATCAGCCCCAGCATTTT. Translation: CASSPGQGLINQPQHF.

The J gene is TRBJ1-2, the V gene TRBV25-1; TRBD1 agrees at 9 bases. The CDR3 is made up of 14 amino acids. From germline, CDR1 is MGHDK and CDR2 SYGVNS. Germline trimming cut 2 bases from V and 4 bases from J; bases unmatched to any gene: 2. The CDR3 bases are TGTGCCAGCAGTGAAAGGGACAGGGTCTATGGCTACACCTTC. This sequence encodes CASSERDRVYGYTF.

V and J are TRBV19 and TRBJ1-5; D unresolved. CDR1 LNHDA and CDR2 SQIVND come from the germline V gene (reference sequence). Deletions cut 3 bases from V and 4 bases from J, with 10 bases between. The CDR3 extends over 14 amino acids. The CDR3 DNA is TGTGCCAGTAGTATTACTGGTCCTAATCAGCCCCAGCATTTT. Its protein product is CASSITGPNQPQHF.

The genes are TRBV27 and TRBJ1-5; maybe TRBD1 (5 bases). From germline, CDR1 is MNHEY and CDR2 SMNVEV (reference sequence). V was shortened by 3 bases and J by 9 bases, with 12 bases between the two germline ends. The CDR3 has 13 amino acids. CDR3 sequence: CASSFGGSRPQHF. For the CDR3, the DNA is TGTGCCAGCAGTTTTGGGGGGTCGAGGCCCCAGCATTTT.

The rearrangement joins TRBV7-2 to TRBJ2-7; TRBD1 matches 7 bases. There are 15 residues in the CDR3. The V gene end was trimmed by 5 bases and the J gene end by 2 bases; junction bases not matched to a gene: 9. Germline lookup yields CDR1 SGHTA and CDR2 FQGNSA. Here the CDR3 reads CASSTRTGGTYEQYF. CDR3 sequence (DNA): TGTGCCAGCAGCACTCGGACAGGTGGTACCTACGAGCAGTACTTC.

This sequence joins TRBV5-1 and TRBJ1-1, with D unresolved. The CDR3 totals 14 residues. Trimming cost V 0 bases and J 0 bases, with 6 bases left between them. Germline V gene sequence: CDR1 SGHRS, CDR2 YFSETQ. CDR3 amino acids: CASSLEAVNTEAFF. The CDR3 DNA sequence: TGCGCCAGCAGCTTGGAGGCGGTGAACACTGAAGCTTTCTTT. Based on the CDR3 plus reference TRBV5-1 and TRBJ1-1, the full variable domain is KAGVTQTPRYLIKTRGQQVTLSCSPISGHRSVSWYQQTPGQGLQFLFEYFSETQRNKGNFPGRFSGRQFSNSRSEMNVSTLELGDSALYLCASSLEAVNTEAFFGQGTRLTVV.

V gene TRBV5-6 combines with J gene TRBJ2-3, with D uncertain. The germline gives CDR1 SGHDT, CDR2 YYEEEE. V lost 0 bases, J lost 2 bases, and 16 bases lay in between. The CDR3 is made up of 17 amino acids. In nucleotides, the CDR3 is TGTGCCAGCAGCTTGGGCCCACAAATCCGATCCACAGATACGCAGTATTTT. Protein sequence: CASSLGPQIRSTDTQYF.

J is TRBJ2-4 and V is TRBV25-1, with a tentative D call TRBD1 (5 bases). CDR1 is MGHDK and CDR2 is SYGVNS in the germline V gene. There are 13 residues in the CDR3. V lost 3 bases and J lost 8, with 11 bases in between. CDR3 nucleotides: TGTGCCAGCAGTGACGCAGACAGTTACATTCAGTACTTC. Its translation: CASSDADSYIQYF.

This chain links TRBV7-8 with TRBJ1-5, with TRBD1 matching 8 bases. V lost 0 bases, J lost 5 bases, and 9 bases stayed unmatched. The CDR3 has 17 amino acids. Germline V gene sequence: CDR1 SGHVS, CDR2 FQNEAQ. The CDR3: CASSLAEGTGGDQPQHF. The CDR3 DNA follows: TGTGCCAGCAGCTTAGCGGAAGGGACAGGAGGGGATCAGCCCCAGCATTTT.

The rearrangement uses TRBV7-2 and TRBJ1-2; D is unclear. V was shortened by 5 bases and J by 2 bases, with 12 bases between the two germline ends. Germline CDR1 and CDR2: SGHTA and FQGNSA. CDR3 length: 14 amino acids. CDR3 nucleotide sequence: TGTGCCAGCAGCCCACCGGGAGGAAACTATGGCTACACCTTC. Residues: CASSPPGGNYGYTF.

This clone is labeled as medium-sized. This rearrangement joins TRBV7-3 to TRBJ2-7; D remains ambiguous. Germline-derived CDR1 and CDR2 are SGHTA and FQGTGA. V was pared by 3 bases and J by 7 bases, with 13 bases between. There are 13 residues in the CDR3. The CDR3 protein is CASSLGSFREQYF. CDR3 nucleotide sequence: TGTGCCAGCAGCTTGGGCAGCTTCAGGGAGCAGTACTTC. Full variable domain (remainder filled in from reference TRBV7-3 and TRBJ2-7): GAGVSQTPSNKVTEKGKYVELRCDPISGHTALYWYRQSLGQGPEFLIYFQGTGAADDSGLPNDRFFAVRPEGSVSTLKIQRTERGDSAVYLCASSLGSFREQYFGPGTRLTVT.

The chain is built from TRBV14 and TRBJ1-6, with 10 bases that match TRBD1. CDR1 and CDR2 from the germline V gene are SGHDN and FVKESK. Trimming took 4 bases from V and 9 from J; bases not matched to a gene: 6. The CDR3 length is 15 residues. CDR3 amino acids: CASSPGTGVFSPLHF. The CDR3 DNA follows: TGTGCCAGCAGCCCCGGGACAGGGGTTTTTTCACCCCTCCACTTT.

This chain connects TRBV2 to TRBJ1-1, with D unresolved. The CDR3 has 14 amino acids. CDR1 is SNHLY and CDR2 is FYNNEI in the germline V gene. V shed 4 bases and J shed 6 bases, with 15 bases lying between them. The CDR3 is CASSALGRGAEAFF. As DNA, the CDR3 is TGTGCCAGCAGTGCTCTGGGGAGAGGCGCTGAAGCTTTCTTT.

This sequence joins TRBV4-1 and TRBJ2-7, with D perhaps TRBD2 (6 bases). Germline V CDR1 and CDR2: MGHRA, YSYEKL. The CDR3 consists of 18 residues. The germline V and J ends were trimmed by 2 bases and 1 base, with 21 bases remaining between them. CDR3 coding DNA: TGCGCCAGCAGCCAACAAACGAGTCGCGGGACCGGGTCCTACGAGCAGTACTTC. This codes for CASSQQTSRGTGSYEQYF.

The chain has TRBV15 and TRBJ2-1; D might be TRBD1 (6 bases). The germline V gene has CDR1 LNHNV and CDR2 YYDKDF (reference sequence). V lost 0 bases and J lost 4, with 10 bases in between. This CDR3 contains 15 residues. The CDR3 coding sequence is TGTGCCACCAGCAGAGATTCCGGGACATACAATGAGCAGTTCTTC. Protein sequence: CATSRDSGTYNEQFF. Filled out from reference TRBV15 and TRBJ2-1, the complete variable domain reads DAMVIQNPRYQVTQFGKPVTLSCSQTLNHNVMYWYQQKSSQAPKLLFHYYDKDFNNEADTPDNFQSRRPNTSFCFLDIRSPGLGDTAMYLCATSRDSGTYNEQFFGPGTRLTVL.

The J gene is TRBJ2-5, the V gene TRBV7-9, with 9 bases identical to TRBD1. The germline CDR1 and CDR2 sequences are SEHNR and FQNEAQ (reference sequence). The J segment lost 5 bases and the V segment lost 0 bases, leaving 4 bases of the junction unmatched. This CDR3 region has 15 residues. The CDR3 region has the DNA TGTGCCAGCAGCTTAGCTGGACAGGGGCGGGAGACCCAGTACTTC. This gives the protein CASSLAGQGRETQYF.